This T cell receptor (beta chain) was captured by sequencing in a study of T-cell memory formation after mild COVID-19. Whole-study context: The TCR clusters were mostly specific to one donor. Overall study results and limits: CD4+ contracting clones lay mainly in CM and EM, CD8+ ones in EMRA.

At least ten counts were recorded for this clonotype. Its antigen is currently unknown. Constant-segment primers and 5'RACE yielded cDNA libraries for TCR alpha and TCR beta, each carrying sample barcodes and UMIs. TCRdb ran MiXCR on the 5' RACE reads and lists one entry per CDR3 protein. This table has 120,000 to 150,000 distinct CDR3 sequences, approximately 6% appearing once. CDR3 length equals 13 residues. Per germline, CDR1 SQVTM and CDR2 ANQGSEA. The V and J ends lost 6 bases and 2 bases respectively, with 14 bases between them. The material sequenced was PBMCs or a T cell subset sorted from them (not recorded which). The sequence came from an adult woman who had mild COVID-19 (a few samples of this study predate the infection). Cell type and time point are not known. The chain employs TRBV29-1 and TRBJ2-7; D possibly corresponds to TRBD2 (6 bases). CDR3: CSVGPGATYEQYF. The DNA for the CDR3 is TGCAGCGTGGGGCCGGGAGCTACCTACGAGCAGTACTTC.